Listed below are T cell receptor beta chains from one sample, sequenced in a study of Graves' ophthalmopathy and Graves' hyperthyroidism. TCRdb called the multiplex PCR reads again in MiXCR, with one record for every CDR3 protein. The sample yields hundreds of thousands of distinct CDR3 sequences, about 41% seen once. The specimen sequenced was peripheral blood. Source of these receptors: an adult man with Graves' ophthalmopathy. Each CDR3 is given with its conserved first and last residue. Fields, in order: V gene, D gene, clone size, J gene, CDR3 protein, CDR3 DNA. A D gene is named only where the DNA matches it firmly. Some rows have no size entry. The others give once, few or many, or a class for an expanded clone.

V: TRBV29-1; D: TRBD1; size: many; J: TRBJ1-2; CDR3: CSARQGEHYGYTF; DNA: TGCAGCGCCCGACAGGGGGAACACTATGGCTACACCTTC
V: TRBV18; D: TRBD1; size: NA; J: TRBJ1-1; CDR3: CASSPPQGVVSTEAFF; DNA: TGTGCCAGTTCACCACCACAGGGGGTTGTCAGCACTGAAGCTTTCTTT
V: TRBV10-3; D: NA; size: many; J: TRBJ1-1; CDR3: CAISDEGNTEAFF; DNA: TGTGCCATCAGTGATGAGGGGAACACTGAAGCTTTCTTT
V: TRBV20-1; D: NA; size: NA; J: TRBJ2-7; CDR3: CSARDQVGPYEQYF; DNA: TGCAGTGCTAGAGACCAAGTGGGTCCCTACGAGCAGTACTTC
V: TRBV10-2; D: NA; size: many; J: TRBJ1-1; CDR3: CASSLAGLDTEAFF; DNA: TGCGCCAGCAGTTTAGCCGGGTTGGACACTGAAGCTTTCTTT
V: TRBV15; D: NA; size: NA; J: TRBJ1-5; CDR3: CAWSRDTSSNQPQHF; DNA: TGTGCCTGGAGCAGGGACACTAGTAGCAATCAGCCCCAGCATTTT
V: TRBV2; D: NA; size: NA; J: TRBJ1-1; CDR3: CASSEGRTNTEAFF; DNA: TGTGCCAGCAGTGAAGGACGGACAAACACTGAAGCTTTCTTT
V: TRBV20-1; D: NA; size: NA; J: TRBJ1-1; CDR3: CSARGQLTEAFF; DNA: TGCAGTGCTAGGGGACAACTCACTGAAGCTTTCTTT
V: TRBV6-1; D: NA; size: NA; J: TRBJ1-2; CDR3: CASSEYRRATPGYGYTF; DNA: TGTGCCAGCAGTGAATACAGAAGGGCCACACCGGGGTATGGCTACACCTTC
V: TRBV7-3; D: NA; size: many; J: TRBJ2-7; CDR3: CASSSGGSRREQYF; DNA: TGTGCCAGCAGCTCAGGAGGCAGCAGACGGGAGCAGTACTTC
V: TRBV10-3; D: NA; size: NA; J: TRBJ1-1; CDR3: CASCYLGQSTEAFF; DNA: TGTGCCAGCTGTTACCTCGGACAGAGCACTGAAGCTTTCTTT
V: TRBV7-9; D: NA; size: many; J: TRBJ2-5; CDR3: CASSLDRQGSWTQYF; DNA: TGTGCCAGCAGCTTAGATAGGCAGGGTTCGTGGACCCAGTACTTC
V: TRBV11-3; D: NA; size: few; J: TRBJ2-2; CDR3: CASSHGDTGELFF; DNA: TGTGCCAGCAGCCACGGGGACACCGGGGAGCTGTTTTTT
V: TRBV2; D: NA; size: once; J: TRBJ1-1; CDR3: CASSEQGDGAFF; DNA: TGTGCCAGCAGTGAGCAGGGTGACGGGGCTTTCTTT
V: TRBV10-3; D: NA; size: many; J: TRBJ2-2; CDR3: CAISDRGGNTGELFF; DNA: TGTGCCATCAGTGATCGTGGCGGGAACACCGGGGAGCTGTTTTTT
V: TRBV6-5; D: TRBD2; size: few; J: TRBJ2-7; CDR3: CASSYSGYLAGGAYEQYF; DNA: TGTGCCAGCAGTTACTCTGGTTATCTAGCGGGGGGCGCCTACGAGCAGTACTTC
V: TRBV25-1; D: NA; size: once; J: TRBJ2-5; CDR3: CASSEFRAGTQYF; DNA: TGTGCCAGCAGTGAATTCAGGGCAGGGACCCAGTACTTC
V: TRBV2; D: NA; size: many; J: TRBJ1-6; CDR3: CASAAFSGNSYNSPLHF; DNA: TGTGCCAGCGCAGCCTTCTCAGGGAACTCCTATAATTCACCCCTCCACTTT
V: TRBV5-8; D: NA; size: many; J: TRBJ1-2; CDR3: CASSKGDRSYGYTF; DNA: TGTGCCAGCAGCAAGGGAGACCGATCCTATGGCTACACCTTC
V: TRBV19; D: NA; size: NA; J: TRBJ1-5; CDR3: CASTPGRGGSNQPQHF; DNA: TGTGCCAGTACCCCCGGAAGGGGGGGAAGCAATCAGCCCCAGCATTTT
V: TRBV7-2; D: NA; size: many; J: TRBJ2-7; CDR3: CASSLGQRDYEQYF; DNA: TGTGCCAGCAGCTTAGGGCAACGCGACTACGAGCAGTACTTC
V: TRBV2; D: NA; size: NA; J: TRBJ2-2; CDR3: CASSPDTTGELFF; DNA: TGTGCCAGCAGCCCGGATACCACCGGGGAGCTGTTTTTT
V: TRBV12-3/TRBV12-4; D: TRBD1; size: NA; J: TRBJ1-1; CDR3: CASSLQGASTEAFF; DNA: TGTGCCAGCAGCTTACAGGGGGCGAGCACTGAAGCTTTCTTT
V: TRBV9; D: TRBD1; size: NA; J: TRBJ2-7; CDR3: CASSGGQVSSYEQYF; DNA: TGTGCCAGCAGCGGCGGACAGGTTTCCTCCTACGAGCAGTACTTC
V: TRBV29-1; D: NA; size: many; J: TRBJ2-5; CDR3: CSGGRVSETQYF; DNA: TGCAGCGGTGGACGGGTATCAGAGACCCAGTACTTC
V: TRBV4-1; D: NA; size: NA; J: TRBJ2-5; CDR3: CASSPAGARVGETQYF; DNA: TGCGCCAGCAGCCCGGCGGGGGCTCGAGTAGGGGAGACCCAGTACTTC
V: TRBV12-3/TRBV12-4; D: NA; size: many; J: TRBJ1-2; CDR3: CASSPRSIYGYTF; DNA: TGTGCCAGCAGCCCCAGGAGTATCTATGGCTACACCTTC
V: TRBV7-9; D: TRBD1; size: many; J: TRBJ1-1; CDR3: CASSRGTGNTEAFF; DNA: TGTGCCAGCAGCCGAGGGACAGGGAACACTGAAGCTTTCTTT
V: TRBV4-3; D: NA; size: NA; J: TRBJ1-4; CDR3: CASSQEGGNEKLFF; DNA: TGCGCCAGCAGCCAAGAAGGGGGAAATGAAAAACTGTTTTTT
V: TRBV5-1; D: NA; size: NA; J: TRBJ1-1; CDR3: CASSSGTSGGSNTEAFF; DNA: TGCGCCAGCAGCTCTGGGACTAGCGGGGGGTCCAACACTGAAGCTTTCTTT
V: TRBV7-2; D: NA; size: few; J: TRBJ1-5; CDR3: CASSPYGYSNQPQHF; DNA: TGTGCCAGCAGTCCCTATGGGTATAGCAATCAGCCCCAGCATTTT
V: TRBV7-2; D: NA; size: NA; J: TRBJ1-2; CDR3: CASSLVDYDYTF; DNA: TGTGCCAGCAGCTTAGTCGACTATGACTACACCTTC
V: TRBV19; D: NA; size: NA; J: TRBJ2-7; CDR3: CASSYSPTGPSYEQYF; DNA: TGTGCCAGTAGTTACTCCCCGACAGGCCCTTCCTACGAGCAGTACTTC
V: TRBV5-1; D: NA; size: NA; J: TRBJ1-2; CDR3: CASRDLAGNSGYTF; DNA: TGCGCCAGCAGAGATTTAGCGGGGAATAGTGGCTACACCTTC
V: TRBV2; D: NA; size: NA; J: TRBJ1-1; CDR3: CASSEGGQDMNTEAFF; DNA: TGTGCCAGCAGTGAAGGGGGGCAGGACATGAACACTGAAGCTTTCTTT
V: TRBV2; D: TRBD1; size: NA; J: TRBJ2-5; CDR3: CASSEVGQVLETQYF; DNA: TGTGCCAGCAGTGAAGTAGGACAGGTCCTGGAGACCCAGTACTTC
V: TRBV29-1; D: NA; size: NA; J: TRBJ2-7; CDR3: CSVESRTDEQYF; DNA: TGCAGCGTTGAGTCTCGGACGGACGAGCAGTACTTC
V: TRBV25-1; D: NA; size: once; J: TRBJ1-6; CDR3: CASGDMGRDAFNSPLHF; DNA: TGTGCCAGCGGAGATATGGGTAGGGATGCTTTTAATTCACCCCTCCACTTT
V: TRBV29-1; D: NA; size: many; J: TRBJ1-2; CDR3: CSVGTPFYGYTF; DNA: TGCAGCGTCGGGACACCTTTTTATGGCTACACCTTC
V: TRBV5-4; D: NA; size: few; J: TRBJ1-2; CDR3: CASSGEGGANYGYTF; DNA: TGTGCCAGCAGCGGTGAGGGAGGGGCTAACTATGGCTACACCTTC
V: TRBV7-2; D: NA; size: many; J: TRBJ2-5; CDR3: CASTWVPNYSGHQETQYF; DNA: TGTGCCAGCACCTGGGTCCCCAACTATAGCGGACACCAAGAGACCCAGTACTTC
V: TRBV4-1; D: NA; size: many; J: TRBJ1-1; CDR3: CASSQDLMVGTEAFF; DNA: TGCGCCAGCAGCCAAGATCTGATGGTCGGCACTGAAGCTTTCTTT
V: TRBV6-2/TRBV6-3; D: TRBD1; size: few; J: TRBJ1-1; CDR3: CASSYRGLYAEAFF; DNA: TGTGCCAGCAGTTACAGGGGGCTGTACGCTGAAGCTTTCTTT
V: TRBV7-2; D: NA; size: few; J: TRBJ1-5; CDR3: CASSPPGLGNQPQHF; DNA: TGTGCCAGCAGCCCGCCGGGCCTGGGGAATCAGCCCCAGCATTTT
V: TRBV5-1; D: NA; size: NA; J: TRBJ1-1; CDR3: CASRGGETEAFF; DNA: TGCGCCAGCCGGGGAGGGGAAACTGAAGCTTTCTTT